This T cell receptor beta chain came from a study of blood T cells in healthy people across ages (dated by TCRdb to between 2015 and 2016). Notes on the research overall: In model experiments, template switching captured roughly one uniquely barcoded TCR beta cDNA molecule for every two T cells. The study analyzed two additional independent replicas of 1 million unique cDNA reads from the same blood draw for two donors, one aged 18 to 30 and one aged 80 or older. The donors were split into four age groups: young (average 16 years), middle-aged (about 40), aged (about 56) and long-lived (roughly 88). To track age-related changes in TCR beta repertoire diversity, the study relied on deep sequencing normalized with unique cDNA molecular identifiers. Findings and caveats that apply to the study as a whole: As age increased, observed TCR beta diversity per million T cells dropped in a roughly linear way, and a significant reduction was already evident by age 40. Since profiling was done on bulk unsorted PBMCs, naive and antigen-experienced compartments could not be conclusively compared. The CMV infection status of donors was not known, potentially confounding age-related changes in expanded clonotypes. Estimates of total diversity based on one million sequenced T cells were regarded as lower bounds and as underestimates. The percentage of naive T cells measured by flow cytometry correlated strongly with observed TCR beta diversity. Compared with the aged group, the long-lived group had more naive CD4+ T cells, fewer expanded clones and increased TCR diversity, suggesting age selection.

Systemically healthy Caucasian individuals from Russia, some 38 in total and aged about 6 to 90 years, were included as donors. Each donor gave 8 to 10 milliliters of peripheral blood, collected into EDTA-treated Vacutainer tubes. Ficoll-Paque density-gradient centrifugation was used to isolate PBMCs, with at least 7 million per sample. Total RNA, at least 6 micrograms per sample, was extracted from PBMCs with Trizol reagent. For every donor, flow cytometry on a PBMC aliquot measured the percentage of naive CD45RAhigh/CD27high T cells. Notes on this clonotype: What antigen it recognizes has not been identified. Base-call qualities are not available, and no considerably larger clone is one nucleotide away.

From a lookup of the germline V gene, CDR1 and CDR2 are SGHRS and YFSETQ. The CDR3 measures 14 amino acids from cysteine to phenylalanine. The read is trimmed to its CDR3 DNA, 42 bases read in frame from base 1. V and J are truncated by 4 bases and 1 base respectively, leaving an intervening sequence of 11 bases. Library creation used 5' RACE. The instrument given in TCRdb is Illumina HiSeq 2500. A second PCR of roughly 6 to 11 cycles was run with a J-beta primer mix and a sample-barcoded 5' primer. A unique molecular identifier was introduced onto each TCR beta cDNA molecule by a template-switch 5' adaptor carrying 12 random nucleotides. Each sample yielded at least 3 million CDR3-containing paired-end reads. First-strand cDNA synthesis was performed from all RNA using the Mint cDNA synthesis kit, with priming by a TRBC-specific oligonucleotide. Following uracil-DNA glycosylase treatment, a first 18-cycle PCR with universal primers M1SS and BC2_uni_R was performed on all cDNA. In the original analysis: Normalization of each sample was performed by random selection of 1 million high-quality reads, each carrying a distinct molecular identifier. Instead of being binned into consensus sequences, reads that shared molecular identifiers were thrown out. MiTCR, set to a Q25 quality threshold and the strictest error-elimination algorithm, was used for CDR3 identification, clonotype clustering and error correction. A nonparametric unseen species model using Euler transformation provided a lower-bound estimate of total TCR beta diversity. TCRdb applied fastp at Q25 and MiXCR to the public reads, then kept only in-frame beta chains. CDR3 protein duplicates are merged, each entry listing the most common genes and DNA. The V and J calls here are based on TCRdb, not the publication. The sample has some 800,000 distinct CDR3 sequences on record, just under 25% of them singletons. The ten largest clones take up approximately 4% of the sample.

This sample was shared with a second study, whose subject was T cells of mothers and their children. From that second study: Donors were nine systemically healthy Caucasian individuals: three mothers and their six children. cDNA synthesis consumed the entire amount of extracted RNA, loaded at around 1.4 ug RNA in each 15 ul reaction. In the second PCR, sample barcodes and 2-4 random nucleotides were introduced via the M1S primer. More than 9 million TCR beta CDR3 reads were obtained from each mother, and roughly 3.1 million reads were obtained from each child. Thymic selection similarly shapes TCR recombination output in related and unrelated pairs, with minor effect from inherited differences. Normalized repertoire overlap was always found to be slightly, but never significantly, higher in related mother-child pairs than in unrelated mother-child pairs. No persistent microchimeric T cell clones were detected, at a sensitivity of 80 to 100 clones per million clonotypes. The study used deep NGS to compare TCR beta repertoires of mothers and children, seeking features distinguishing related mother-child pairs from unrelated individuals. Mothers averaged 40 +/- 4 years of age and children averaged about 12 +/- 4 years. After adapter ligation with NEBNext reagents, the libraries were sequenced on Illumina HiSeq 2000 with 100+100 nt paired-end reads. To prevent cross-contamination, the mother and child libraries were prepared one month apart and sequenced in separate runs. For each donor, somewhere between roughly 500,000 and 2,300,000 distinct TCR beta clonotypes were identified. Naive TCR beta clonotypes were estimated from low-frequency clonotypes matched to each donor's FACS-determined naive share, without sorting.

This sequence uses TRBV5-1 and TRBJ1-1; the D region possibly corresponds to TRBD1 (5 bases align). The receptor's source is a boy between 10 and 17 years old in good health. Source material: blood. The nucleotides are TGCGCCAGCAGCCCCCCGGGGACGAACACTGAAGCTTTCTTT. Its product reads: CASSPPGTNTEAFF.